This T cell receptor (beta chain) was captured in a study of T cell responses to AZD1222 COVID-19 vaccine. Study results and limitations: A mostly white British donor set with more females was recruited, and clonal diversity was possibly underestimated. Just six people given AZD1222 tested seropositive at baseline. Regions left unmutated in variants are reportedly the target of nearly half of spike-specific TCRs. An increase in Spike-specific TCR breadth and depth was observed after two AZD1222 doses.

Germline V gene sequence: CDR1 MRHNA, CDR2 SNTAGT. V was shortened by 2 bases and J by 7 bases, with 9 bases between the two germline ends. CDR3 length: 14 residues. For this clone: Its target is unknown.

Assay used: immunoSEQ multiplex PCR; TCRdb lists only in-frame clones, some missing. The table records tens of thousands of clones, 75% to 90% of them present only once. The material sequenced was peripheral blood, taken 28 days after the second AZD1222 dose. This TCR came from an adult who received the AZD1222 COVID-19 vaccine. The chain employs TRBV6-4 and TRBJ1-6, with a tentative D call TRBD1 (5 bases). The CDR3 reads CASSDGTVNSPLHF. The CDR3 region has the DNA TGTGCCAGCAGTGACGGGACGGTGAATTCACCCCTCCACTTT.